The 3 T cell receptor beta chains below come from one sample, sequenced in a study of T cell responses to AZD1222 COVID-19 vaccine. Some clones are missing from TCRdb's copy, which holds only in-frame ones; the method was immunoSEQ multiplex PCR. The table shows 130,000 or so clones, with approximately 91% occurring only once. This sample comprised peripheral blood, obtained 28 days after the second AZD1222 dose. The receptors come from an adult who received the AZD1222 COVID-19 vaccine.

J is TRBJ2-6 and V is TRBV7-2, with 9 bases that match TRBD1. The CDR3 is made up of 16 amino acids. Trimming at V came to 5 bases and at J to 2 bases, leaving 4 bases not matched to a gene. Germline V gives CDR1 SGHTA, CDR2 FQGNSA. The CDR3 spells CASSPWTGAGANVLTF. CDR3 DNA: TGTGCCAGCAGCCCATGGACAGGGGCTGGGGCCAACGTCCTGACTTTC.

The count of this clone is one. This chain links TRBV30 with TRBJ2-1; no clear D gene. This CDR3 has 12 residues. Germline loops: CDR1 GTSNPN, CDR2 SVGIG (reference sequence). The V gene lost 3 bases and the J gene lost 6 bases, with 9 bases spanning the gap. CDR3 sequence (DNA): TGTGCCTGGAGGGGCGCTAGCAATGAGCAGTTCTTC. Encoded protein: CAWRGASNEQFF.

The chain carries TRBV4-2 and TRBJ2-7; 9 nucleotides match TRBD1. CDR1 LGHNA and CDR2 YNFKEQ come from the germline V gene. V shed 2 bases and J 4 bases; nucleotides not matched to a gene: 3. CDR3 length equals 14 residues. As DNA, the CDR3 is TGTGCCAGCAGCCAACCGGACAGGGGTTACGAGCAGTACTTC. Its protein product is CASSQPDRGYEQYF.